Included here is one T cell receptor (beta chain) sequence, with context. Its antigen is as yet unknown. This sample is drawn from a study of OX40 agonist ivuxolimab in advanced cancers. Background on the study: In this trial design, patients received ivuxolimab intravenously at 0.01 to 10 mg/kg every 2 weeks. Eligibility rules accepted prior anti-PD-1, anti-PD-L1 or anti-CTLA-4 therapy, and 40% had some. General study findings and limits: Averaging showed that CD8+ T cells had more expanded clones than CD4+ did.

The CDR3 runs 13 residues. V was shortened by 2 bases and J by 11 bases, with 15 bases between the two germline ends. Per germline, CDR1 MDHEN and CDR2 SYDVKM. The assay was immunoSEQ multiplex PCR, and TCRdb's table has in-frame clones only and misses some. Of about 58,000 clones in the sample, 83% are singletons; the top ten hold 3% to 4%. The sequencing used CD4+ or CD8+ T cells sorted from blood, collected in a trial of the OX40 agonist ivuxolimab. This clonotype originated in an adult with an advanced solid tumor such as melanoma, head and neck, liver or kidney cancer. The V gene is TRBV28, the J gene TRBJ1-1; D is possibly TRBD1 (6 bases). The CDR3 DNA is TGTGCCAGCAGTTTAGACAGGTCCCTGCGGGCTTTCTTT. Translating gives CASSLDRSLRAFF.